The clone carrying this T cell receptor beta chain appeared many times. Its target is not known. The sample originates from a study of post-analysis software for immune sequencing data. The study's findings and limits: Five TRBV segments, including TRBV5-6, TRBV5-1 and TRBV20-1, were more frequent in patients than controls.

Libraries were made from TCR beta cDNA, and they carried unique molecular identifiers. MiXCR, run by TCRdb on the PCR reads, gives a single entry per CDR3 protein. Of roughly 430,000 distinct CDR3 sequences listed, approximately 42% are singletons. The CDR3 has 16 amino acids. V gave up 1 base and J gave up 0 bases; unmatched junction bases: 3. Germline CDR1 SGDLS, CDR2 YYNGEE. What was sequenced was blood. The receptor's source is a girl aged 2-10 years with multiple sclerosis. This chain links TRBV9 with TRBJ2-3; 9 nucleotides agree with TRBD1. CDR3 in amino acids: CASSVWGQGSTDTQYF. In DNA form, the CDR3 reads TGTGCCAGCAGCGTATGGGGACAGGGTAGCACAGATACGCAGTATTTT.